A selection of T cell receptor beta chains follows, all from one sample in a study of blood T cell repertoires in COVID-19. Assay: immunoSEQ multiplex PCR; the TCRdb copy retains only in-frame clones and omits some. The sample has some 97,000 clones; approximately 90% are singletons. Sequences were obtained from peripheral blood. These receptors all come from a man in his 60s with acute or convalescent COVID-19. Each CDR3 is given with its conserved first and last residue. A D gene is named only where the DNA matches it firmly. Clone sizes are given selectively: once, few, many, or a class where the clone is expanded.

V gene	J gene	D gene	clone size	CDR3 protein	CDR3 DNA
TRBV9	TRBJ1-1	TRBD1	NA	CASSVATGGQGERAFF	TGTGCCAGCAGCGTAGCTACAGGGGGACAGGGAGAACGGGCTTTCTTT
TRBV5-4	TRBJ2-3	TRBD2	NA	CASSPAGGRPTGTQYF	TGTGCCAGCAGCCCGGCTGGCGGGAGGCCCACGGGTACGCAGTATTTT
TRBV30	TRBJ2-7	TRBD2	NA	CAWSPSGSGYEQYF	TGTGCCTGGAGTCCTAGCGGGAGTGGTTACGAGCAGTACTTC
TRBV6-5	TRBJ2-3	TRBD1	NA	CASRFSSQGNTQYF	TGTGCCAGCAGATTCTCCTCACAGGGGAATACGCAGTATTTT
TRBV7-9	TRBJ2-1	NA	few	CASSFPLANEQFF	TGTGCCAGCAGCTTTCCATTGGCCAATGAGCAGTTCTTC
TRBV19	TRBJ1-4	TRBD1	once	CASTRTTGAPNEKLFF	TGTGCCAGTACTCGAACGACAGGGGCGCCTAATGAAAAACTGTTTTTT
TRBV27	TRBJ2-7	NA	NA	CASSRLFGASYEQYF	TGTGCCAGCAGTCGCCTGTTTGGGGCCTCCTACGAGCAGTACTTC
TRBV2	TRBJ1-5	TRBD1	once	CASTPGQDNQPQHF	TGTGCCAGCACCCCGGGACAGGACAATCAGCCCCAGCATTTT
TRBV5-1	TRBJ2-1	NA	NA	CASSLSIDFYNEQFF	TGCGCCAGCAGCTTGTCTATAGACTTCTACAATGAGCAGTTCTTC
TRBV19	TRBJ2-2	NA	NA	CASRGRTNTGELFF	TGTGCCAGTAGGGGGCGTACGAACACCGGGGAGCTGTTTTTT
TRBV30	TRBJ2-1	NA	NA	CAWSRGGGIYNEQFF	TGTGCCTGGAGTCGGGGCGGCGGGATTTACAATGAGCAGTTCTTC
TRBV18	TRBJ2-7	TRBD1	NA	CASSPQRTGTHLRYF	TGTGCCAGCTCACCACAAAGGACAGGAACCCACCTTCGGTACTTC
TRBV23-1	TRBJ1-4	NA	NA	CASTPEGDEKLFF	TGCGCCAGCACACCCGAAGGGGATGAAAAACTGTTTTTT
TRBV6-6	TRBJ1-3	NA	NA	CASMRDTGNTIYF	TGTGCCAGCATGCGAGACACTGGAAACACCATATATTTT
TRBV19	TRBJ1-1	NA	NA	CASASDRPNTEAFF	TGTGCCAGTGCCTCGGACAGACCGAACACTGAAGCTTTCTTT
TRBV27	TRBJ2-3	NA	NA	CASSEAGRGYTDTQYF	TGTGCCAGCAGTGAAGCGGGCCGGGGGTACACAGATACGCAGTATTTT
TRBV13	TRBJ1-1	TRBD1	NA	CASHPGQGYYTEAFF	TGTGCCAGCCATCCGGGACAGGGGTATTACACTGAAGCTTTCTTT
TRBV4-2	TRBJ2-7	TRBD2	NA	CASSQESSGIYEQYF	TGTGCCAGCAGCCAAGAGTCCAGCGGGATCTACGAGCAGTACTTC
TRBV28	TRBJ1-3	TRBD1	NA	CASSGTGGIGNTIYF	TGTGCCAGCAGTGGGACAGGGGGCATTGGAAACACCATATATTTT
TRBV19	TRBJ2-7	TRBD2	NA	CASSLAGGYEQYF	TGTGCCAGTAGCCTAGCGGGAGGATACGAGCAGTACTTC
TRBV10-3	TRBJ2-1	TRBD1	NA	CAISTGQGSSEQFF	TGTGCCATCAGTACGGGACAGGGGTCGAGTGAGCAGTTCTTC
TRBV9	TRBJ2-5	NA	NA	CASSVGQQETQYF	TGTGCCAGCAGCGTAGGGCAGCAAGAGACCCAGTACTTC
TRBV5-1	TRBJ2-1	TRBD2	NA	CASSPRLAGKDEQFF	TGCGCCAGCAGCCCGAGACTAGCGGGAAAGGATGAGCAGTTCTTC
TRBV4-2	TRBJ2-3	TRBD1	once	CASSQETGQGADTQYF	TGTGCCAGCAGCCAGGAAACGGGACAGGGGGCAGATACGCAGTATTTT
TRBV28	TRBJ1-3	TRBD1	NA	CASSAFRQGASGNTIYF	TGTGCCAGCAGTGCCTTCAGACAGGGGGCTTCTGGAAACACCATATATTTT
TRBV6-5	TRBJ2-7	TRBD2	NA	CASSRTASGSYEQYF	TGTGCCAGCAGCCGAACCGCTAGCGGATCCTACGAGCAGTACTTC
TRBV10-3	TRBJ1-6	NA	NA	CAIRGQVNSPLHF	TGTGCCATCAGGGGGCAGGTTAATTCACCCCTCCACTTT
TRBV11-3	TRBJ1-3	TRBD1	once	CASSVRDRGGNTIYF	TGTGCCAGCAGCGTTCGAGACAGGGGAGGAAACACCATATATTTT
TRBV15	TRBJ1-4	TRBD1	NA	CATSRTPEGALGEKLFF	TGTGCCACCAGCAGGACGCCGGAGGGGGCTCTTGGTGAAAAACTGTTTTTT
TRBV3-1/TRBV3-2	TRBJ1-5	NA	NA	CASSQDRGVGQPQHF	TGTGCCAGCAGCCAAGACAGGGGAGTGGGTCAGCCCCAGCATTTT
TRBV14	TRBJ1-2	TRBD1	once	CASSQGTGVLRGYTF	TGTGCCAGCAGCCAAGGGACAGGGGTTCTTCGTGGCTACACCTTC
TRBV5-4	TRBJ2-6	TRBD1	once	CASSPGGALGANVLTF	TGTGCCAGCAGCCCAGGGGGCGCCTTAGGGGCCAACGTCCTGACTTTC
TRBV27	TRBJ1-2	TRBD1	NA	CASSPGTVSYGYTF	TGTGCCAGCAGTCCAGGGACAGTTTCCTATGGCTACACCTTC
TRBV28	TRBJ1-2	TRBD1	NA	CASSPRTGNYGYTF	TGTGCCAGCAGTCCCCGGACAGGGAATTATGGCTACACCTTC
TRBV5-1	TRBJ2-1	TRBD1	NA	CASTKQGQHNEQFF	TGCGCCAGCACCAAACAGGGGCAACACAATGAGCAGTTCTTC
TRBV28	TRBJ1-5	NA	NA	CASSLFQGNQPQHF	TGTGCCAGCAGTTTATTTCAGGGGAATCAGCCCCAGCATTTT
TRBV12-5	TRBJ1-6	TRBD1	NA	CASGLVTGGTSHLHF	TGTGCTAGTGGTTTGGTGACAGGGGGCACCTCTCACCTCCACTTT
TRBV29-1	TRBJ1-2	NA	NA	CSALEGNYGYTF	TGCAGCGCCTTGGAGGGTAACTATGGCTACACCTTC
TRBV6-6	TRBJ2-5	TRBD1	NA	CASSPRGRETQYF	TGTGCCAGCAGTCCAAGGGGGCGAGAGACCCAGTACTTC
TRBV30	TRBJ1-4	TRBD1	NA	CAWTGGQGFEKLFF	TGTGCCTGGACTGGCGGACAGGGGTTTGAAAAACTGTTTTTT
TRBV18	TRBJ1-6	TRBD1	NA	CASSPTDRGANNSPLHF	TGTGCCAGCTCACCGACGGACAGGGGGGCCAATAATTCACCCCTCCACTTT
TRBV28	TRBJ1-4	TRBD1	NA	CASSLGTGGSNEKLFF	TGTGCCAGCAGTTTAGGGACAGGGGGTTCCAATGAAAAACTGTTTTTT
TRBV24-1	TRBJ1-1	NA	NA	CAPRRFREITVNTEAFF	TGTGCCCCTCGACGATTCCGGGAGATAACCGTGAACACTGAAGCTTTCTTT
TRBV6-5	TRBJ2-5	TRBD1	NA	CASSNRGQGATQYF	TGTGCCAGCAGCAACCGAGGACAGGGCGCGACCCAGTACTTC
TRBV10-3	TRBJ2-3	NA	NA	CATSGGGGDTQYF	TGTGCCACCTCAGGGGGCGGGGGAGATACGCAGTATTTT
TRBV3-1/TRBV3-2	TRBJ2-6	TRBD2	NA	CASSPYLLTSGSSGANVLTF	TGTGCCAGCAGCCCCTACCTCCTTACTAGCGGGAGCTCTGGGGCCAACGTCCTGACTTTC
TRBV7-8	TRBJ1-3	NA	NA	CASSLGGAGNTIYF	TGTGCCAGCAGCTTAGGGGGCGCAGGAAACACCATATATTTT
TRBV7-9	TRBJ2-3	TRBD2	NA	CASSTGLVIDTQYF	TGTGCCAGCAGCACGGGACTAGTAATAGATACGCAGTATTTT
TRBV29-1	TRBJ1-1	TRBD1	NA	CSAARNRQGARTEAFF	TGCAGCGCCGCCCGGAATAGACAGGGGGCGCGGACTGAAGCTTTCTTT
TRBV2	TRBJ1-2	TRBD1	NA	CASSESDRVGGYTF	TGTGCCAGCAGTGAGAGCGACAGGGTAGGTGGCTACACCTTC